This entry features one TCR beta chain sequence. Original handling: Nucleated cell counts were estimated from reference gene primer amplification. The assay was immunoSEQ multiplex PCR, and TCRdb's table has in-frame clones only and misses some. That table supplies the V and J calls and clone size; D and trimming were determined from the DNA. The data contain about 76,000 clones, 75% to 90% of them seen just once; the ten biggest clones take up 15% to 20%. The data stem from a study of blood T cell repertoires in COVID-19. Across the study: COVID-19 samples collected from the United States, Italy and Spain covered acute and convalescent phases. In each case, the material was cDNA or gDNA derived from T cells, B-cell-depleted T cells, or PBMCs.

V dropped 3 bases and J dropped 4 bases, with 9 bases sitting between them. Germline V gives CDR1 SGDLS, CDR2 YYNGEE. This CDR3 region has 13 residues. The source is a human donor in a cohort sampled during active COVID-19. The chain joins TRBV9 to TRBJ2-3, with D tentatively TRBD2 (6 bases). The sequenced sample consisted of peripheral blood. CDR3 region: CASSAGLSDTQYF. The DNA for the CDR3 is TGTGCCAGCAGCGCCGGACTATCAGATACGCAGTATTTT.